The entry below gives a single T cell receptor (beta chain) sequence along with its context. Its antigen target is currently unknown. Nothing much larger sits one base from this clone, and base qualities are not available. TCRbeta CDR3 regions were amplified from genomic DNA using the immunoSEQ Assay, a bias-controlled multiplex PCR. As for how the authors treated the data: The number of nucleated cells in each sample was estimated by amplification of reference gene primers within the assay. Sequence reads were collapsed and filtered to measure the absolute abundance of every unique TCRbeta CDR3 rearrangement. Productive Simpson clonality was computed per sample as the square root of Simpson's diversity index over productive rearrangements. This is the immuneACCESS table as TCRdb keeps it, with only in-frame sequences that have V and J called. A part of the clones is gone; compared with another copy, unresolved V genes explain less than half, and the rest is unexplained. V and J calls and clone size are as listed in that table; D and trimming were resolved from the DNA. The sample table records around 390,000 clones; 85% to 90% of these occur just once. Of the sample, 10% falls within the top ten clones.

This sample was included in a study of blood T cell repertoires in COVID-19 (TCRdb year 2020). In the study overall: Samples covering the acute and convalescent phases of COVID-19 were provided by collaborators in the United States, Italy and Spain. A de-identified subject ID, COVID-19 status, age in years and sex were almost always included in the sample metadata. The material from the prospective study consisted of cDNA or gDNA derived from T cells, B-cell-depleted T cells, or PBMCs. The samples were drawn from the first 160 participants of the ongoing ImmuneRACE study and from about 1,200 subjects provided by 6 global collaborators. Where available, HLA class I and class II types were obtained from metadata supplied by the sample provider rather than from assay-based typing. The dataset comprised deeply sampled blood TCRbeta repertoires from subjects exposed to, actively infected with, or recovered from COVID-19. The repertoires were made available in a free public database intended to serve as a resource for research on the immune response to SARS-CoV-2. Study-level results and caveats: Clinical and demographic metadata were provided uncurated, with the amount varying by source and participant.

CDR1 MGHRA and CDR2 YSYEKL were looked up in the germline V gene. The CDR3 sequence holds 15 residues, the cysteine and phenylalanine included. Only CDR3 DNA is held: 45 bases, read in frame from base 1. The germline ends are 11 bases apart after V is trimmed by 0 bases and J by 3 bases. In the prospective study, participants were 18 to 89 years old, resided in approximately 25 geographic areas of the United States, and were enrolled through a virtual design. To assign participants to cohorts, the prospective study relied on clinical history that participants themselves reported in a screening survey and a study questionnaire. Recovered participants in ImmuneRACE Cohort 3 were defined as having two consecutive negative NP/OP PCR tests, clearance from a healthcare professional, or resolution of symptoms. Mobile phlebotomists in the prospective study collected whole blood, serum and a nasopharyngeal or oropharyngeal swab from every participant. Additional blood draws and questionnaires over an approximately 2-month period could optionally be provided by prospective study participants. Before DNA extraction, prospective study blood samples were shipped either frozen or at room temperature.

Sample: PBMCs or T cells enriched from blood (not recorded which). The sequence was obtained from a woman between 45 and 65 years old who had recovered from COVID-19. The chain employs TRBV4-1 and TRBJ1-1; no D gene call is confident. The CDR3 loop reads CASSQDRGEDTEAFF. In nucleotides, the sequence is TGCGCCAGCAGCCAAGATCGTGGGGAGGACACTGAAGCTTTCTTT.